The 2 T cell receptor beta chains below come from one sample, sequenced in a study of cytomegalovirus exposure and HLA in healthy donors. This PCR relied on a set of 60 Vbeta primers and 13 Jbeta primers. Clones were read by immunoSEQ multiplex PCR, and TCRdb kept only the in-frame ones, dropping some. There are some 80,000 clones in the sample; around 77% occur only once, and about 3.5% lies in the top ten. Sequenced input: PBMCs. These receptors all come from a middle-aged man in good health and CMV-seronegative.

The chain uses TRBV11-1 and TRBJ1-1; 9 bases match TRBD1. V trimming: 5 bases; J trimming: 2 bases; junction bases outside the gene matches: 9. The CDR3 length is 16 residues. Germline V gene data show CDR1 as SGHAT and CDR2 as FQDESV (reference sequence). The CDR3 nucleotides are TGTGCCAGCAGCACACACCGGGACAGGGATAACACTGAAGCTTTCTTT. It translates to CASSTHRDRDNTEAFF.

This chain links TRBV5-4 with TRBJ2-3, with 12 nucleotides matching TRBD2. CDR3 size: 16 residues. Trimming cost V 4 bases and J 1 base; bases outside gene matches: 4. The germline CDR1 and CDR2 sequences are SGHNT and YYREEE (reference sequence). CDR3 in amino acids: CASSTRLAGGTDTQYF. In DNA form, the CDR3 reads TGTGCCAGCAGCACACGACTAGCGGGGGGCACAGATACGCAGTATTTT.